The TCR beta chain under discussion was sequenced for a study of T cell responses to AZD1222 COVID-19 vaccine. Study-wide results and limits: Nearly half of spike-specific TCRs reportedly target unmutated variant regions. Mostly white British, mostly female donors; authors suggested clonal diversity may be underestimated. Only five to seven individuals given AZD1222 were seropositive at baseline. The CD4 TCRs associated with vaccination extended across spike and predominated at 160-218 and 743-854.

Generated by immunoSEQ multiplex PCR, the TCRdb table keeps only in-frame clones and is missing some. The repertoire has about 70,000 clones, around 90% of them found once; the top ten carry 4% to 5.5%. This CDR3 comprises 16 residues. Germline V gene data show CDR1 as LGHDT and CDR2 as YNNKEL (reference sequence). V lost 2 bases and J lost 3, with 17 bases in between. Points on this clone: Its cognate antigen is unknown.

V is TRBV3-1 (or the pseudogene TRBV3-2) and J is TRBJ2-7; no clear D gene. This receptor was obtained from an adult in good health. The sequenced sample was peripheral blood, obtained on day 0 of MenACWY control vaccination. This chain's CDR3 is CASSQWVAAIGYEQYF. Written as DNA, the CDR3 is TGTGCCAGCAGCCAATGGGTTGCGGCGATAGGCTACGAGCAGTACTTC.